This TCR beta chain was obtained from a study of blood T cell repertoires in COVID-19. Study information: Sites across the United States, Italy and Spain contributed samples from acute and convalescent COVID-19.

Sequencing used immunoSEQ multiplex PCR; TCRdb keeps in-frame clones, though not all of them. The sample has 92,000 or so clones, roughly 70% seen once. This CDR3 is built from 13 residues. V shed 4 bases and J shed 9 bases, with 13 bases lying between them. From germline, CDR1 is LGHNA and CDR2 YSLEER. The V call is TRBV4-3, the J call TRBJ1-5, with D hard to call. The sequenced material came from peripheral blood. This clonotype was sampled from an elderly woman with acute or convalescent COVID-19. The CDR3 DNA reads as TGCGCCAGCAGCCCTTCCCGGGTATGGCCCCAGCATTTT. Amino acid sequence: CASSPSRVWPQHF.